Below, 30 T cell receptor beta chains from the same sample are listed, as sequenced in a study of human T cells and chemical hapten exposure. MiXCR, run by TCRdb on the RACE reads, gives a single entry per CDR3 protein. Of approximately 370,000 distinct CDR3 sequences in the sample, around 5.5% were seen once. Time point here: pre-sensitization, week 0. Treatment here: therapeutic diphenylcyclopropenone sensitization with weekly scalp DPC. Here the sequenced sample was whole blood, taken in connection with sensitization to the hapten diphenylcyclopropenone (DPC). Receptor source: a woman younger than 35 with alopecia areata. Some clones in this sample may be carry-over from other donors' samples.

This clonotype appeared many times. The CDR3 bases are TGTGCCAGCAGTACTGGGACCCCCAATGAGGGAAACACCATATATTTT. Amino acid sequence: CASSTGTPNEGNTIYF. The V call is TRBV6-5, the J call TRBJ1-3, with D perhaps matching TRBD1 (5 bases). Germline CDR1 reads MNHEY; CDR2 reads SVGAGI. Between the trimmed V and J ends, which lost 5 bases and 4 bases, there was a span of 18 bases. This CDR3 comprises 16 residues.

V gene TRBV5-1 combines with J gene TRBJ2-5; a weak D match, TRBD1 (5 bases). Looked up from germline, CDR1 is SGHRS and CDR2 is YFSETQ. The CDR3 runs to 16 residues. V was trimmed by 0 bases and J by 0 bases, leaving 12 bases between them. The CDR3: CASSLAAGRYQETQYF. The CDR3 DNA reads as TGCGCCAGCAGCTTGGCTGCAGGGCGATACCAAGAGACCCAGTACTTC.

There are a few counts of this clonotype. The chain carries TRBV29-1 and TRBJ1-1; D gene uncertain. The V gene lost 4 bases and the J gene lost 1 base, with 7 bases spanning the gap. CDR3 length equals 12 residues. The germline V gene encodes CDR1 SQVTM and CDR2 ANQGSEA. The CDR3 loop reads CSVGAANTEAFF. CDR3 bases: TGCAGCGTTGGAGCGGCGAACACTGAAGCTTTCTTT.

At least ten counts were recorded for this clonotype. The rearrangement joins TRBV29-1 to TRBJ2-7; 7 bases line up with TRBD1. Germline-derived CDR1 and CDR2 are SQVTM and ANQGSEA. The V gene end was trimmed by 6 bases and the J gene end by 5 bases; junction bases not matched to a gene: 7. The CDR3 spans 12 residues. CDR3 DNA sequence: TGCAGCGTCCCCCTCCAGGGGGACGAGCAGTACTTC. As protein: CSVPLQGDEQYF.

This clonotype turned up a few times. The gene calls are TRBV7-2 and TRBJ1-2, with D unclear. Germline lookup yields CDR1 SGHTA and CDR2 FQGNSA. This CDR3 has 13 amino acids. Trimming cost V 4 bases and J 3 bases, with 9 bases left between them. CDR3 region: CASSSRKDYGYTF. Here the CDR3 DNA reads TGTGCCAGCAGCTCCAGAAAGGACTATGGCTACACCTTC. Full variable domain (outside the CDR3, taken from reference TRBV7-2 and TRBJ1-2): GAGVSQSPSNKVTEKGKDVELRCDPISGHTALYWYRQSLGQGLEFLIYFQGNSAPDKSGLPSDRFSAERTGGSVSTLTIQRTQQEDSAVYLCASSSRKDYGYTFGSGTRLTVV.

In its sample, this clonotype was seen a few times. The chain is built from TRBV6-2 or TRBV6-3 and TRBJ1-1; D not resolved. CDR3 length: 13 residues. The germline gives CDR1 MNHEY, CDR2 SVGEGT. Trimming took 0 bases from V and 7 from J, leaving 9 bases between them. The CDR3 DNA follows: TGTGCCAGCAGTTACTCTCAGACGGATGAAGCTTTCTTT. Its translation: CASSYSQTDEAFF.

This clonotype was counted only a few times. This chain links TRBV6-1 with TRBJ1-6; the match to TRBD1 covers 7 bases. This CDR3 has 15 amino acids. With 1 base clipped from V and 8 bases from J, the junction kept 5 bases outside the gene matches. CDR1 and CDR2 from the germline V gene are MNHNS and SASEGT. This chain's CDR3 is CASSEVEGAHSPLHF. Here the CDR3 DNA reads TGTGCCAGCAGTGAAGTAGAGGGGGCACATTCACCCCTCCACTTT.

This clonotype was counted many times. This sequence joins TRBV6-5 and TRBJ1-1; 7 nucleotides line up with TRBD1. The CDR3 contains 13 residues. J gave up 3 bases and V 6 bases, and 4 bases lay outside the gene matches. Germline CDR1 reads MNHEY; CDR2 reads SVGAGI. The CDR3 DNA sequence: TGTGCCAGCAGGAGGGGGCTGCACACTGAAGCTTTCTTT. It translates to CASRRGLHTEAFF.

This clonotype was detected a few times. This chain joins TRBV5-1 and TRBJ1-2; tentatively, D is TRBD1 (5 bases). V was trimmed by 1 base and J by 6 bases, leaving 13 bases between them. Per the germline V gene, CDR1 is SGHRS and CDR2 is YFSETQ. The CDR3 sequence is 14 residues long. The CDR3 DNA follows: TGCGCCAGCAGCTTGAGAGGTTTAGGGGATGGCTACACCTTC. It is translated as CASSLRGLGDGYTF.

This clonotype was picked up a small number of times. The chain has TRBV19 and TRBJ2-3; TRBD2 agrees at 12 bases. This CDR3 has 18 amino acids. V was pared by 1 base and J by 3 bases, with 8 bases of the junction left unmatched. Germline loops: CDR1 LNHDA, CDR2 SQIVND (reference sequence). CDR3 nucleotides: TGTGCCAGTAGTATAGCCCTAGCGGGGGGGCCAAGGACAGATACGCAGTATTTT. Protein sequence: CASSIALAGGPRTDTQYF.

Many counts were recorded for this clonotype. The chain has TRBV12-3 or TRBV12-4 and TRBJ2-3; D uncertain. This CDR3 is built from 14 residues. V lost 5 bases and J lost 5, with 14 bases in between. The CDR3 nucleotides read TGTGCCAGCAGTCCGAGGACGGAGCTAGATACGCAGTATTTT. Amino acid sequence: CASSPRTELDTQYF.

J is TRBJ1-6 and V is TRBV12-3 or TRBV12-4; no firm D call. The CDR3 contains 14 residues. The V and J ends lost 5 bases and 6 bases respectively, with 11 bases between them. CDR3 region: CASSRTVGNSPLHF. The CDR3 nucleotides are TGTGCCAGCAGTCGGACGGTTGGTAATTCACCCCTCCACTTT.

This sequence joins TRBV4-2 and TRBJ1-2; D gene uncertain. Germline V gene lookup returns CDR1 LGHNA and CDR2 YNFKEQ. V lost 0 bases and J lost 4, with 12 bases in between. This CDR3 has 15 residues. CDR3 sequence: CASSQDATPFYGYTF. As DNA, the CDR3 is TGTGCCAGCAGCCAAGATGCCACACCTTTCTATGGCTACACCTTC.

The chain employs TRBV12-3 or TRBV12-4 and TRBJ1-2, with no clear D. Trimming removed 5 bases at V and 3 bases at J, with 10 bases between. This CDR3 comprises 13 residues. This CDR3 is CASSPQDDYGYTF. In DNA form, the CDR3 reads TGTGCCAGCAGTCCTCAGGATGACTATGGCTACACCTTC.

CDR3: CSTAVMDTEAFF. DNA of the CDR3: TGCAGTACCGCCGTAATGGACACTGAAGCTTTCTTT. The rearrangement joins TRBV20-1 to TRBJ1-1; no reliable D call. Germline CDR1 DFQATT, CDR2 SNEGSKA (reference sequence). V lost 8 bases and J lost 3, with 13 bases in between. This CDR3 is 12 amino acids long.

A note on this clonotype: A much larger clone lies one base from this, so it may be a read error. This CDR3 reads CASSHDSWGLAGGGETQYF. As DNA, the CDR3 is TGTGCCAGCAGCCACGACTCGTGGGGACTAGCGGGCGGGGGTGAGACCCAGTACTTC. The chain uses TRBV7-2 and TRBJ2-5; TRBD2 matches at 12 bases. The CDR3 contains 19 residues. Germline CDR1 reads SGHTA; CDR2 reads FQGNSA. The ends lost 5 bases at V and 5 bases at J; junction bases unmatched: 18. Based on the CDR3 plus reference TRBV7-2 and TRBJ2-5, the full variable domain is GAGVSQSPSNKVTEKGKDVELRCDPISGHTALYWYRQSLGQGLEFLIYFQGNSAPDKSGLPSDRFSAERTGGSVSTLTIQRTQQEDSAVYLCASSHDSWGLAGGGETQYFGPGTRLLVL.

The CDR3 here is CASSPTPGGERSNEQFF. The DNA for the CDR3 is TGTGCCAGCAGCCCCACGCCAGGCGGGGAACGTTCCAATGAGCAGTTCTTC. This chain links TRBV7-2 with TRBJ2-1; perhaps TRBD2 as D (6 bases). This CDR3 has 17 residues. Germline CDR1 is SGHTA and CDR2 is FQGNSA. V was cut by 5 bases and J by 6 bases, with 23 bases left in between.

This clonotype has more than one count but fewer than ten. In DNA, the CDR3 is TGTGCCAGCAGTGAATTCGGTCGGAACACCGGGGAGCTGTTTTTT. Translating it yields CASSEFGRNTGELFF. The chain carries TRBV25-1 and TRBJ2-2; no clear D. The CDR3 consists of 15 residues. CDR1 is MGHDK and CDR2 is SYGVNS in the germline V gene. With 1 base removed from V and 1 base from J, the gap between germline ends came to 7 bases.

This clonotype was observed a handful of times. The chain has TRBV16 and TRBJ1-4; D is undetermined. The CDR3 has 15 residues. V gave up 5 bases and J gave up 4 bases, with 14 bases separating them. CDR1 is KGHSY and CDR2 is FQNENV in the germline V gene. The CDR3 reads CASSEKRVINEKLFF. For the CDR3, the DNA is TGTGCCAGCAGCGAAAAGCGGGTCATTAATGAAAAACTGTTTTTT.

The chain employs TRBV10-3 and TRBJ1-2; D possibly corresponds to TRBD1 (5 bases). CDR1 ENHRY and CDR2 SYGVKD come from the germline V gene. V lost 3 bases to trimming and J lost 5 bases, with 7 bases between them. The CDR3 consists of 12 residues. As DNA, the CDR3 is TGTGCCATCAGTGAAAGACAGTATGGCTACACCTTC. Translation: CAISERQYGYTF.

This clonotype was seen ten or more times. This CDR3 reads CASSVGTAGGADTQYF. Here the CDR3 DNA reads TGTGCCAGCAGCGTAGGAACTGCGGGGGGCGCAGATACGCAGTATTTT. The rearrangement links TRBV9 to TRBJ2-3; 8 bases map to TRBD2. Germline CDR1 and CDR2: SGDLS and YYNGEE. This CDR3 region has 16 residues. V shed 0 bases and J 4 bases; nucleotides not matched to a gene: 7.

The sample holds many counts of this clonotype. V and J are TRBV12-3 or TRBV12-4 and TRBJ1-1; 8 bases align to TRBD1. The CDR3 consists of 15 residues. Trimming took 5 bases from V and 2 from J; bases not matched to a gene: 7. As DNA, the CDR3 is TGTGCCAGCAGTCCTGAGACAGGGGTTAACACTGAAGCTTTCTTT. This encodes CASSPETGVNTEAFF.

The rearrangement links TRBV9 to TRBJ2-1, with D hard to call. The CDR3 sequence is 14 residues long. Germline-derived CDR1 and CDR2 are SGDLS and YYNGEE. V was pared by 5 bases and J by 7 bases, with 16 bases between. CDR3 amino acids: CASSGTLGNNEQFF. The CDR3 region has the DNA TGTGCCAGCAGTGGTACATTGGGGAATAATGAGCAGTTCTTC.

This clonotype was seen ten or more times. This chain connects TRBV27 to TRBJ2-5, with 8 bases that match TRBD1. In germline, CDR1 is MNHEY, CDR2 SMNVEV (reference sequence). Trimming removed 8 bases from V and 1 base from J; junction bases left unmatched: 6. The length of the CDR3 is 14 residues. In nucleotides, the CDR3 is TGTGCCAGCCGTATTCAGGGGGCCCAAGAGACCCAGTACTTC. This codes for CASRIQGAQETQYF.

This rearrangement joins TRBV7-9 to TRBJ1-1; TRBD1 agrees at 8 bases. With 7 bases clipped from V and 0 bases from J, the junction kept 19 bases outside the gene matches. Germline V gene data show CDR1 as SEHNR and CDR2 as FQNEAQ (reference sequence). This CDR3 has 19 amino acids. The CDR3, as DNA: TGTGCCAGCATCACTTCGACTGGACAGGGTACCGCCATGAACACTGAAGCTTTCTTT. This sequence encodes CASITSTGQGTAMNTEAFF.

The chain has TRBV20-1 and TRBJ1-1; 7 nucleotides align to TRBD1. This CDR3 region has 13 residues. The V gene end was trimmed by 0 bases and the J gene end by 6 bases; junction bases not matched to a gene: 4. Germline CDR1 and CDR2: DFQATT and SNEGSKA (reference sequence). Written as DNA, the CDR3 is TGCAGTGCTAGAGACAGCCAGGGGGCTGAAGCTTTCTTT. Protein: CSARDSQGAEAFF.

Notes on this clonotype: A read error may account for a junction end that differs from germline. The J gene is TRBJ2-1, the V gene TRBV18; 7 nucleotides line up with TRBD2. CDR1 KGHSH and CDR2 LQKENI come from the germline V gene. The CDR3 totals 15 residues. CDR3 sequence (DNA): TGTGCCTGCTCACCAAGGACGGGGGGTGAGAATGAGCAGTTCTTC. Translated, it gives CACSPRTGGENEQFF. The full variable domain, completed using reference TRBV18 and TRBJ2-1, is NAGVMQNPRHLVRRRGQEARLRCSPMKGHSHVYWYRQLPEEGLKFMVYLQKENIIDESGMPKERFSAEFPKEGPSILRIQQVVRGDSAAYFCACSPRTGGENEQFFGPGTRLTVL.

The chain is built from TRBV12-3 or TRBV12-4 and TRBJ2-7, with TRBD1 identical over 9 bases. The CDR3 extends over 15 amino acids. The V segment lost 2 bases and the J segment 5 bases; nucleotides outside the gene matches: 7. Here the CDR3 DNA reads TGTGCCAGCAGTTTACTTTCGGGACAGGGCCACGAGCAGTACTTC. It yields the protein CASSLLSGQGHEQYF.

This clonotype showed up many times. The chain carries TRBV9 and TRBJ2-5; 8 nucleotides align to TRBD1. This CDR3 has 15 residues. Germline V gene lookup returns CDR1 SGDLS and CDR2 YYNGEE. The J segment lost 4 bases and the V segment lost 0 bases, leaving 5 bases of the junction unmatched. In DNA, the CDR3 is TGTGCCAGCAGCGTAGATCCAGGGGGCGTAGAGACCCAGTACTTC. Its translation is CASSVDPGGVETQYF.

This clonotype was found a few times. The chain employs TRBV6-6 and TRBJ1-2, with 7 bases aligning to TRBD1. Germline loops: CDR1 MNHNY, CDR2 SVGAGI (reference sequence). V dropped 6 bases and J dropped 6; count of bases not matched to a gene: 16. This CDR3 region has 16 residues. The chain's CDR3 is CASSRNRDSSPNGYTF. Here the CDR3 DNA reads TGTGCCAGCAGCCGAAACAGGGACAGTAGTCCTAATGGCTACACCTTC.